This T cell receptor beta chain was found in a study of control samples from healthy donors and cancer patients. The table came from immunoSEQ multiplex PCR; TCRdb's copy has only in-frame clones and leaves some out. The sample carries about 270,000 clones, roughly 82% recorded once. Source material: PBMCs. The receptor was derived from an older woman with lung cancer.

CDR3: CASSLTGGTNEKLFF. The CDR3 nucleotides are TGTGCCAGCAGCTTAACGGGGGGGACTAATGAAAAACTGTTTTTT. The rearrangement uses TRBV7-3 and TRBJ1-4; possible D gene TRBD1, 5 bases. With 0 bases removed from V and 2 bases from J, the gap between germline ends came to 7 bases. The germline V gene has CDR1 SGHTA and CDR2 FQGTGA. The CDR3 is made up of 15 amino acids.